This T cell receptor (beta chain) was identified during a study of read filtering for tumor transcriptome and immune sequencing. Study as a whole: R-ISS stage counts were under 10 for I, roughly 15 for II, 7 for III.

Study conclusions and caveats: Without single-read clonotypes, shared clonotype proportions correlated more between IR-seq and RNA-seq.

From roughly 400 ng of RNA, a library with molecular barcoded alpha/delta and beta/gamma adaptors was made. Each CDR3 protein gets one entry after TCRdb re-called the reads with MiXCR. The table lists 30,000 to 50,000 distinct CDR3 sequences, 10% to 15% of them singletons. This clonotype was seen ten or more times. The antigen remains unidentified. The V gene lost 4 bases and the J gene lost 0 bases, with 5 bases spanning the gap. This CDR3 spans 13 amino acids. Germline CDR1 reads MDHEN; CDR2 reads SYDVKM. Material: a population of CD138-negative cells sorted from bone marrow. The TCR originated in a donor at least 40 years old with multiple myeloma. The chain is built from TRBV28 and TRBJ2-3, with D perhaps given as TRBD1 or TRBD2 (5 bases each). The CDR3 reads CASSWGSTDTQYF. Here the CDR3 DNA reads TGTGCCAGCAGTTGGGGGAGCACAGATACGCAGTATTTT.